These T cell receptor beta chains were read from a single sample in a study of shared clonotypes between healthy human individuals. Assay used: immunoSEQ multiplex PCR; TCRdb lists only in-frame clones, some missing. The sample carries some 660,000 clones, roughly 73% recorded once. Sequencing was done on a sample of memory CD4+ T cells sorted from blood. These receptors originate from a woman aged 25-40 years in good health. Both conserved end residues are part of each CDR3. A D gene is named only where the DNA matches it firmly. Clone sizes are given selectively: once, few, many, or a class where the clone is expanded.

v_gene: TRBV6-1; j_gene: TRBJ1-4; d_gene: TRBD1; abundance: .; CDR3nt: TGTGCCAGCAGTGAAACCGGGACAGCTAATGAAAAACTGTTTTTT; CDR3aa: CASSETGTANEKLFF
v_gene: TRBV29-1; j_gene: TRBJ1-1; d_gene: .; abundance: .; CDR3nt: TGCAGCGTTGAGGGGGTTGGTGGAGCCTTGAACACTGAAGCTTTCTTT; CDR3aa: CSVEGVGGALNTEAFF
v_gene: TRBV4-1; j_gene: TRBJ2-1; d_gene: TRBD2; abundance: .; CDR3nt: TGCGCCAGCAGCCAAGAAGACCCCGGGACTAGCGAATTAAATGAGCAGTTCTTC; CDR3aa: CASSQEDPGTSELNEQFF
v_gene: TRBV5-4; j_gene: TRBJ2-7; d_gene: .; abundance: .; CDR3nt: TGTGCCAGCAGCCCGCGGGACACCACCTACGAGCAGTACTTC; CDR3aa: CASSPRDTTYEQYF
v_gene: TRBV5-1; j_gene: TRBJ2-3; d_gene: TRBD1; abundance: .; CDR3nt: TGCGCCAGTTTCTCGGGGACAGGGGACACAGATACGCAGTATTTT; CDR3aa: CASFSGTGDTDTQYF
v_gene: TRBV9; j_gene: TRBJ2-7; d_gene: TRBD1; abundance: many; CDR3nt: TGTGCCAGCAGCGTAGAAGGCAGGGGGCGAGAGCAGTACTTC; CDR3aa: CASSVEGRGREQYF
v_gene: TRBV4-1; j_gene: TRBJ2-3; d_gene: .; abundance: .; CDR3nt: TGCGCCAGCAGCGGACGGTGGTGGGAGGATACAGATACGCAGTATTTT; CDR3aa: CASSGRWWEDTDTQYF
v_gene: TRBV19; j_gene: TRBJ2-1; d_gene: .; abundance: .; CDR3nt: TGTGCCAGTAGTATATATGGGACCACAAGCAATGAGCAGTTCTTC; CDR3aa: CASSIYGTTSNEQFF
v_gene: TRBV9; j_gene: TRBJ1-2; d_gene: .; abundance: few; CDR3nt: TGTGCCAGCAGCGAAAGCCCGGCAGCTAACTATGGCTACACCTTC; CDR3aa: CASSESPAANYGYTF
v_gene: TRBV18; j_gene: TRBJ1-1; d_gene: .; abundance: once; CDR3nt: TGTGCCAGCTCACCATACGTGACCGGGTTGAACACTGAAGCTTTCTTT; CDR3aa: CASSPYVTGLNTEAFF
v_gene: TRBV9; j_gene: TRBJ2-5; d_gene: .; abundance: .; CDR3nt: TGTGCCAGCAGCCCGCCAGGGTGGGAGACCCAGTACTTC; CDR3aa: CASSPPGWETQYF
v_gene: TRBV29-1; j_gene: TRBJ1-1; d_gene: TRBD1; abundance: once; CDR3nt: TGCAGCGGAGAGTTAGGACAGGGGAACACTGAAGCTTTCTTT; CDR3aa: CSGELGQGNTEAFF
v_gene: TRBV4-1; j_gene: TRBJ2-3; d_gene: TRBD2; abundance: .; CDR3nt: TGCGCCAGCAGCCTACTAGCGGGTGATACAGATACGCAGTATTTT; CDR3aa: CASSLLAGDTDTQYF
v_gene: TRBV30; j_gene: TRBJ1-1; d_gene: TRBD1; abundance: .; CDR3nt: TGTGCCTGGAACAGACAGGGGGCGCGGGGAGCTTTCTTT; CDR3aa: CAWNRQGARGAFF
v_gene: TRBV5-1; j_gene: TRBJ2-1; d_gene: .; abundance: once; CDR3nt: TGCGCCAGCAGCAAAGGGTGGCCGGATGAGCAGTTCTTC; CDR3aa: CASSKGWPDEQFF
v_gene: TRBV28; j_gene: TRBJ1-2; d_gene: TRBD1; abundance: .; CDR3nt: TGTGCCAGCAGTCCGGCAGGGGGTATTGACTATGGCTACACCTTC; CDR3aa: CASSPAGGIDYGYTF